The 13 T cell receptor beta chains below all came from one sample that was sequenced in a study of T cell responses to AZD1222 COVID-19 vaccine. Here immunoSEQ multiplex PCR was the method, and the copy in TCRdb shows in-frame clones only, minus some. The data contain some 90,000 clones, roughly nine tenths of them seen just once; the ten biggest clones take up 2% to 2.5%. The material was peripheral blood, obtained on day 0 of AZD1222 vaccination. The receptors were gathered from an adult in good health.

This rearrangement joins TRBV3-1 (or the pseudogene TRBV3-2) to TRBJ1-2, with 8 bases lining up with TRBD1. The CDR3 is 13 residues long. V was clipped by 4 bases and J by 4 bases; unmatched bases: 2. Germline V gives CDR1 LGHDT, CDR2 YNNKEL (reference sequence). CDR3 DNA sequence: TGTGCCAGCAGCCCTACAGGGGGCTATGGCTACACCTTC. It is translated as CASSPTGGYGYTF.

V is TRBV12-5 and J is TRBJ2-3; possibly TRBD2 for D (5 bases). Germline V gene sequence: CDR1 LGHNT, CDR2 FRNRAP. The CDR3 is 13 residues long. The germline V and J ends were trimmed by 3 bases and 1 base, with 5 bases remaining between them. This chain's CDR3 is CASGFSGTDTQYF. The CDR3 DNA sequence: TGTGCTAGTGGTTTTAGCGGCACAGATACGCAGTATTTT. Full variable domain (rest looked up from reference TRBV12-5 and TRBJ2-3): DARVTQTPRHKVTEMGQEVTMRCQPILGHNTVFWYRQTMMQGLELLAYFRNRAPLDDSGMPKDRFSAEMPDATLATLKIQPSEPRDSAVYFCASGFSGTDTQYFGPGTRLTVL.

This clone was observed once. The gene calls are TRBV6-4 and TRBJ2-2, with TRBD2 identical over 8 bases. This CDR3 contains 15 residues. The V gene end was trimmed by 4 bases and the J gene end by 5 bases; junction bases not matched to a gene: 6. Germline V gene data show CDR1 as MRHNA and CDR2 as SNTAGT. The CDR3 DNA follows: TGTGCCAGCAGTGTGCGCAGCGGGAGTACCGGGGAGCTGTTTTTT. This encodes CASSVRSGSTGELFF.

V gene TRBV3-1 (or the pseudogene TRBV3-2) combines with J gene TRBJ1-1; D is uncertain. V was trimmed by 5 bases and J by 1 base, leaving 8 bases between them. This CDR3 has 13 amino acids. Looked up from germline, CDR1 is LGHDT and CDR2 is YNNKEL (reference sequence). This CDR3 reads CASSSATNTEAFF. CDR3 bases: TGTGCCAGCAGCTCCGCCACGAACACTGAAGCTTTCTTT.

This rearrangement joins TRBV7-2 to TRBJ2-5; no reliable D call. Germline V lookup: CDR1 SGHTA, CDR2 FQGNSA. The CDR3 runs 13 residues. Trimming removed 5 bases from V and 5 bases from J, with 12 bases in between. The CDR3 reads CASSQAPAETQYF. In nucleotides, the CDR3 is TGTGCCAGCAGCCAAGCACCAGCGGAGACCCAGTACTTC.

This clone has a single count. The chain employs TRBV13 and TRBJ2-7; the D gene is possibly TRBD2 (5 bases). V was pared by 5 bases and J by 1 base, with 12 bases between. Germline CDR1 reads PRHDT; CDR2 reads FYEKMQ (reference sequence). CDR3 size: 14 residues. CDR3 region: CASSPPGRSYEQYF. CDR3 in DNA: TGTGCCAGCAGCCCTCCGGGGAGATCCTACGAGCAGTACTTC.

The chain employs TRBV2 and TRBJ1-6; a weak D match, TRBD1 (6 bases). The germline V and J ends were trimmed by 9 bases and 10 bases, with 16 bases remaining between them. This CDR3 has 13 residues. Per the germline V gene, CDR1 is SNHLY and CDR2 is FYNNEI. This chain's CDR3 is CASSIQGHSPLHF. In nucleotides, the CDR3 is TGTGCCAGTAGTATACAGGGTCACTCACCCCTCCACTTT.

In this sample, this clone turned up a few times. This chain links TRBV6-4 with TRBJ2-2, with 10 positions matching TRBD1. Per the germline V gene, CDR1 is MRHNA and CDR2 is SNTAGT. The CDR3 runs 14 residues. Trimming cost V 2 bases and J 6 bases; bases outside gene matches: 0. The CDR3 region has the DNA TGTGCCAGCAGTGACGGGACAGGGGCCGGGGAGCTGTTTTTT. It is translated as CASSDGTGAGELFF.

The rearrangement joins TRBV5-1 to TRBJ2-7; maybe TRBD2 (5 bases). CDR3 size: 14 residues. In germline, CDR1 is SGHRS, CDR2 YFSETQ. The ends were cut back, 0 bases at V and 3 bases at J, with 10 bases in the middle. The CDR3 nucleotides are TGCGCCAGCAGCTTGGGAGGACTCTACTACGAGCAGTACTTC. It codes for CASSLGGLYYEQYF.

The CDR3 nucleotides are TGTGCCAGCAGCCCAGGACAGGGGGCTGACACCATATATTTT. Protein product: CASSPGQGADTIYF. The rearrangement joins TRBV4-2 to TRBJ1-3; 11 bases are a match to TRBD1. The CDR3 consists of 14 residues. The V segment lost 4 bases and the J segment 8 bases; nucleotides outside the gene matches: 4. Germline CDR1 and CDR2: LGHNA and YNFKEQ.

In this sample, this clone turned up once. The chain combines TRBV19 with TRBJ1-1, with D hard to call. Germline V gene data show CDR1 as LNHDA and CDR2 as SQIVND (reference sequence). This CDR3 is 14 amino acids long. Deletions cut 10 bases from V and 1 base from J, with 16 bases between. This CDR3 reads CATLGKGGNTEAFF. The CDR3 DNA reads TGTGCCACCTTAGGGAAGGGAGGGAACACTGAAGCTTTCTTT.

The V and J genes are TRBV7-2 and TRBJ1-2; a possible D gene is TRBD1 (6 bases). The V gene's germline CDR1 is SGHTA and CDR2 FQGNSA. CDR3 length: 16 amino acids. Trimming removed 1 base at V and 3 bases at J, with 15 bases between. The CDR3 DNA is TGTGCCAGCAGCTTAGGACGGCAGGGGAGACACTATGGCTACACCTTC. Translating gives CASSLGRQGRHYGYTF.

Only one count was recorded for this clone. V and J are TRBV7-9 and TRBJ2-2; D may be TRBD1 or TRBD2 (5 bases each). Germline V CDR1 and CDR2: SEHNR, FQNEAQ (reference sequence). The CDR3 covers 14 residues. V was trimmed by 11 bases and J by 0 bases, leaving 13 bases between them. The DNA of the CDR3 is TGTGCCCTCCGGGGCAGCCCGAACACCGGGGAGCTGTTTTTT. Translation: CALRGSPNTGELFF.